Sequencing of this TCR beta chain was carried out in a study of chemoradiotherapy in HPV16-positive cancers. Points from the study as a whole: Candidate HPV-specific clones and E7-related TCR motifs grew in tumor during treatment. HPV-responsive T-cell expansion during chemoradiotherapy was linked to improved recurrence-free survival in HPV16-positive patients.

Regarding this clone: The antigen remains undetermined.

Trimming removed 1 base at V and 4 bases at J, with 10 bases between. Germline-derived CDR1 and CDR2 are SGHAT and FQNNGV. This CDR3 has 15 amino acids. Clones were sequenced by immunoSEQ multiplex PCR, and TCRdb holds only the in-frame ones, with some missing. Here the sample spans about 53,000 clones, 90% being singletons. The rearrangement joins TRBV11-2 to TRBJ1-4, with a tentative D call TRBD1 (5 bases). The material sequenced was blood, taken from a patient who underwent chemoradiotherapy. This TCR was recovered from a human donor with HPV-associated anogenital cancer. The CDR3 spells CASSLGGRYNEKLFF. The CDR3 DNA sequence: TGTGCCAGCAGCTTAGGGGGACGGTATAATGAAAAACTGTTTTTT.